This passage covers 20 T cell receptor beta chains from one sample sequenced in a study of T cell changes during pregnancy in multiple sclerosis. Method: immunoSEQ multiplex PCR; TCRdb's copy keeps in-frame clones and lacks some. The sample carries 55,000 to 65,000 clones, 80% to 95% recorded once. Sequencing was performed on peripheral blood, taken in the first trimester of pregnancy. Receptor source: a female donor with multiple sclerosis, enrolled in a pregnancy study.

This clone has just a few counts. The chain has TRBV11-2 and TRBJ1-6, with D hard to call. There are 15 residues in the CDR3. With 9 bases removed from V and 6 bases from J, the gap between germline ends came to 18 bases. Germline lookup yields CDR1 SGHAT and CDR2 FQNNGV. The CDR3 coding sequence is TGTGCCAGTGCTGACGGGAGGAAGGGTAATTCACCCCTCCACTTT. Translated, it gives CASADGRKGNSPLHF. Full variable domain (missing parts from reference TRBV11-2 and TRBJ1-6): EAGVAQSPRYKIIEKRQSVAFWCNPISGHATLYWYQQILGQGPKLLIQFQNNGVVDDSQLPKDRFSAERLKGVDSTLKIQPAKLEDSAVYLCASADGRKGNSPLHFGNGTRLTVT.

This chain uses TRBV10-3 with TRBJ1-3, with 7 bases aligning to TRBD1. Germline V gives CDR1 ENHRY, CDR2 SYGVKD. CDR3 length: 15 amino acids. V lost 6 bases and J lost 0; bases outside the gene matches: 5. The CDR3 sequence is CAIRSGGISGNTIYF. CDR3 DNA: TGTGCCATCAGATCAGGGGGGATCTCTGGAAACACCATATATTTT.

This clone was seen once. As DNA, the CDR3 is TGTGCCAGCAGCTATCCCGGACAGGGAGAATTGGGTGGCTACACCTTC. Translated, it gives CASSYPGQGELGGYTF. This chain connects TRBV7-9 to TRBJ1-2; 8 nucleotides align to TRBD1. Germline V gives CDR1 SEHNR, CDR2 FQNEAQ (reference sequence). The junction had 14 bases not matched to a gene; V was cut back by 4 bases and J by 7 bases. This CDR3 has 16 residues.

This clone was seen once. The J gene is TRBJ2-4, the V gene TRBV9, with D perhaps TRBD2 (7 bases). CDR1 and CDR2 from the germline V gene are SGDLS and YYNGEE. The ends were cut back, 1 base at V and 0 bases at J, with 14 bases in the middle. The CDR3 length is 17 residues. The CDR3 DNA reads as TGTGCCAGCAGCGTATCGGGGGGCCCTCTAGCCAAAAACATTCAGTACTTC. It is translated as CASSVSGGPLAKNIQYF.

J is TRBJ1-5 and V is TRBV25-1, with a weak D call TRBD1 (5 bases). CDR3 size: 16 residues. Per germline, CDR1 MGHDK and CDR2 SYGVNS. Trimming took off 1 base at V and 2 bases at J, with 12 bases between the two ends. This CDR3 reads CASSESGPGGNQPQHF. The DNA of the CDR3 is TGTGCCAGCAGTGAATCGGGTCCGGGGGGCAATCAGCCCCAGCATTTT.

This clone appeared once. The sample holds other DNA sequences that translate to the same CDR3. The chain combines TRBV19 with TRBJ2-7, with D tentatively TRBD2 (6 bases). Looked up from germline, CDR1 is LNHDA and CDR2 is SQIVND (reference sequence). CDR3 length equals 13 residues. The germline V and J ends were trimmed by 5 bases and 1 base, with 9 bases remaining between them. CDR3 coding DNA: TGTGCCAGTAGTTCGGGACTGTCCTACGAGCAGTACTTC. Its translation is CASSSGLSYEQYF.

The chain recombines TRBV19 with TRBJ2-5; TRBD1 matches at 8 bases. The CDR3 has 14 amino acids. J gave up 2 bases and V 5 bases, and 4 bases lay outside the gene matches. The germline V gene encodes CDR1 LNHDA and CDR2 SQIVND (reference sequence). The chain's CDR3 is CASSQTGVQETQYF. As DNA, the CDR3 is TGTGCCAGTAGTCAGACAGGGGTACAAGAGACCCAGTACTTC.

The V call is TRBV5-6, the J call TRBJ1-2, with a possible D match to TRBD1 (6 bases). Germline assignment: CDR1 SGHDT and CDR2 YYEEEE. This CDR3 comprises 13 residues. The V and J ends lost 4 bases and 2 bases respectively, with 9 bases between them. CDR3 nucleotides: TGTGCCAGCAGCACTGACAGGAACTATGGCTACACCTTC. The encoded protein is CASSTDRNYGYTF.

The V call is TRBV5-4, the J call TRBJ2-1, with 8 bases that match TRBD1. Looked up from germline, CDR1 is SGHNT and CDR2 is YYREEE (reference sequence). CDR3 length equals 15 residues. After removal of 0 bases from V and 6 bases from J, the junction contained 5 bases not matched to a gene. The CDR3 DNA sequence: TGTGCCAGCAGCTTGGAGACAGGGGTCGGCAATGAGCAGTTCTTC. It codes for CASSLETGVGNEQFF. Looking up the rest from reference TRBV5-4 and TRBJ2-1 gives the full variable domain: ETGVTQSPTHLIKTRGQQVTLRCSSQSGHNTVSWYQQALGQGPQFIFQYYREEENGRGNFPPRFSGLQFPNYSSELNVNALELDDSALYLCASSLETGVGNEQFFGPGTRLTVL.

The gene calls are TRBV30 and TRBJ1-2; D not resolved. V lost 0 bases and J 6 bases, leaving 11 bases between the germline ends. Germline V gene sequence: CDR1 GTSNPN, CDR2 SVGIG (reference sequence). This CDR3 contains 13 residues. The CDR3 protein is CAWSVLILDGYTF. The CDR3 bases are TGTGCCTGGAGTGTACTTATTTTGGATGGCTACACCTTC.

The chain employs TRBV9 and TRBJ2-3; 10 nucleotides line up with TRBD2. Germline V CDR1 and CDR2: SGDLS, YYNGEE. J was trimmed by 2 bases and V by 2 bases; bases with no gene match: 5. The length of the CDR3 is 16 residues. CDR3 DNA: TGTGCCAGCAGCGTCCCACTAGCGGGGAACACAGATACGCAGTATTTT. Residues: CASSVPLAGNTDTQYF.

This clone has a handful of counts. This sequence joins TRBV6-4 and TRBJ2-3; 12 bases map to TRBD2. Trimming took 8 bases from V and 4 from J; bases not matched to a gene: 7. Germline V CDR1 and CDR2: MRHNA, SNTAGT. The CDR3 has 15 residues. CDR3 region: CASSLAGGESDTQYF. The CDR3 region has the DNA TGTGCCAGCTCCCTAGCGGGGGGGGAGTCAGATACGCAGTATTTT.

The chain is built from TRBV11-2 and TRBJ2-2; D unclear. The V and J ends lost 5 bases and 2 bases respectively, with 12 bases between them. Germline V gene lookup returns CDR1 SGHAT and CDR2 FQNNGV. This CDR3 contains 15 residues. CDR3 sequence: CASSIPITNTGELFF. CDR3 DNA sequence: TGTGCCAGCAGCATCCCGATAACAAACACCGGGGAGCTGTTTTTT. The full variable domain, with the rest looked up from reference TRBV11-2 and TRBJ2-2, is EAGVAQSPRYKIIEKRQSVAFWCNPISGHATLYWYQQILGQGPKLLIQFQNNGVVDDSQLPKDRFSAERLKGVDSTLKIQPAKLEDSAVYLCASSIPITNTGELFFGEGSRLTVL.

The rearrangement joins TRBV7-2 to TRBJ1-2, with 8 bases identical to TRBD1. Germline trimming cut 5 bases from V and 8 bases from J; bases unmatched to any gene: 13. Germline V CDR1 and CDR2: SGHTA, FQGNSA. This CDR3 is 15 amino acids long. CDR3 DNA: TGTGCCAGCAGCCGAGATAGACAGGGGATTGTGGGCTACACCTTC. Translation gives CASSRDRQGIVGYTF.

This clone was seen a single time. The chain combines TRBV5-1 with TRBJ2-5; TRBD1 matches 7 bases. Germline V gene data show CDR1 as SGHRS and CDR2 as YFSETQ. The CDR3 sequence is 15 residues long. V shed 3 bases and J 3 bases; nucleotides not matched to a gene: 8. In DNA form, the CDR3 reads TGCGCCAGCAGCTACCCGCAGGGGGTGAAAGAGACCCAGTACTTC. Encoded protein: CASSYPQGVKETQYF.

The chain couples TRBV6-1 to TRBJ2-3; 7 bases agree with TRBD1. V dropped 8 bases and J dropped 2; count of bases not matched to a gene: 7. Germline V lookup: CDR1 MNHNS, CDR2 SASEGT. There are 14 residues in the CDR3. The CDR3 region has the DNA TGTGCCAGCCACAGACAGGGAAACACAGATACGCAGTATTTT. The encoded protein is CASHRQGNTDTQYF.

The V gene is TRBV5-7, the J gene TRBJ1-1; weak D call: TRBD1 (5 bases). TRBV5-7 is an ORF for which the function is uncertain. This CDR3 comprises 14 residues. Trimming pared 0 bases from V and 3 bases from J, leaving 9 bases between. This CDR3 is CASSLAGRDTEAFF. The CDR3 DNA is TGTGCCAGCAGCTTGGCAGGGAGGGACACTGAAGCTTTCTTT.

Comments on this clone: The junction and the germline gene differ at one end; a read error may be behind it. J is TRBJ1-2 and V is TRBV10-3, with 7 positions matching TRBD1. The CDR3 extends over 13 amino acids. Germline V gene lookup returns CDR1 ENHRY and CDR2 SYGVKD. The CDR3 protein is CATSEPGTEKNTF. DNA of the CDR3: TGTGCCACCAGTGAACCCGGGACAGAAAAGAACACCTTC.

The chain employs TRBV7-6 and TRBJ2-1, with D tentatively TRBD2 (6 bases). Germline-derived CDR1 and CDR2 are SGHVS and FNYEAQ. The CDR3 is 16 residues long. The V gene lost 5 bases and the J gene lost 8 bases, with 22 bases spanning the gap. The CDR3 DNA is TGTGCCAGCAGCCGGGAGAGTGGCGGAGGGTCGGATGAGCAGTTCTTC. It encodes CASSRESGGGSDEQFF.

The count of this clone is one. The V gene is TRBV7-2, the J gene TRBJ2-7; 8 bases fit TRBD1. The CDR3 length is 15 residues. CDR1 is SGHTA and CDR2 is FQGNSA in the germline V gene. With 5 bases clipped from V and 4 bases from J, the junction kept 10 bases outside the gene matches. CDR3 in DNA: TGTGCCAGCAGCCCTATTGGGACAGGAGTTTACGAGCAGTACTTC. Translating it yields CASSPIGTGVYEQYF.